This TCR beta chain was documented in a study of memory B cells and T cells in multiple sclerosis. Study-level points and caveats: Normalization was needed because clone-set size differences affected shared clonotype counts.

CFSE-dim autoproliferating and CFSE-high non-proliferating T cells from unstimulated culture were sequenced separately. 40 million to 50 million CFSE-labeled PBMCs were cultured around seven days unstimulated, then replicate wells were pooled. Without exogenous stimuli, roughly 0.5 uM CFSE-labeled PBMCs were cultured serum-free. This CDR3 region has 16 residues. The germline V gene encodes CDR1 SGHNT and CDR2 YYREEE (reference sequence). V was shortened by 1 base and J by 0 bases, with 14 bases between the two germline ends. Remarks on this clone: Antigen unknown.

Using immunoSEQ multiplex PCR, the repertoire was profiled, and TCRdb retains in-frame clones only, with some absent. Of approximately 32,000 clones listed, roughly 82% are singletons. The source is a human donor with multiple sclerosis. The material sequenced was PBMCs from blood kept in culture. The chain recombines TRBV5-4 with TRBJ2-7; weak D call: TRBD2 (6 bases). Written as DNA, the CDR3 is TGTGCCAGCAGCTTGTTAGGGATGGACTACTCCTACGAGCAGTACTTC. Protein: CASSLLGMDYSYEQYF.